Detailed here is one T cell receptor beta chain. Its antigen remains undetermined. Per-base quality was not reported, and no clone a single base away is much larger than it. The source of the sample is a study of beta chain features in type 1 diabetes (dated 2018 in TCRdb). About the study as a whole: Mean age, gender distribution, total cell number and subset yield did not differ between patients and healthy donors. The study compared the TCRB repertoires of sorted circulating CD4+ T cell subsets in recently diagnosed type 1 diabetes patients with those in matched healthy donors. Regulatory and stem cell-like memory subsets were isolated from only 8 patients and about 8 healthy donors, whereas naive and central memory subsets came from all 30 or so donors. A total of about 110 million sorted cells were examined across all samples, and the number of cells per subset was strongly correlated with RNA yield.

Each donor gave one peripheral blood draw, about 100 mL on average, collected into heparinised tubes. A BD FACSAria II was used to sort naive, central memory, regulatory and stem cell-like memory CD4+ T cells with a panel that included CD45RO, CCR7, CD25, CD127, CD95 and CD27. Purity was above 95% for every sorted population. PBMCs were isolated right away by Lymphoprep density gradient centrifugation and were stained directly, without culture. To minimize batch effects, samples were stained and sorted in pairs, one healthy donor with one patient per experiment. CDR1 SGHNT and CDR2 YYREEE are derived from the germline V gene (reference sequence). From the cysteine up to the phenylalanine, the CDR3 has a length of 15 residues. The kept DNA is CDR3 alone, 45 bases in frame from the first base. Trimming costs V 0 bases and J 5 bases, and their ends lie 14 bases apart. The research as a whole found: Because cDNA was sequenced instead of genomic DNA, highly expressing activated cells could be over-represented, though the groups showed no difference in activation or CD3 levels. Fewer insertions and more nucleotide deletions at VDJ recombination sites were observed in patients with type 1 diabetes, implying thymic rearrangement abnormalities. The naive, central memory and regulatory TCRB repertoires appeared to resemble one another more closely among patients than among healthy donors. PCR might favor shorter templates, but patient and control samples were amplified and corrected together, so any skew would affect both groups equally. Because small numbers of individuals were included in the HLA sub-analyses, any influence of HLA type on TCRB rearrangement was left unresolved. Type 1 diabetes patients showed a moderate but significant shortening of TCRB CDR3 length in all four CD4+ subsets.

The entire isolated RNA was reverse transcribed using the High Capacity cDNA Reverse Transcription Kit, and thus expressed TCRB transcripts were sequenced. Naive, central memory and regulatory T cell samples underwent deep immunoSEQ sequencing, averaging about 3.57 million total reads per sample. Sorted cells were lysed in RLT buffer, and RNA was extracted using DNase-treated RNeasy Micro or Mini kits according to cell number. Each cell subset was processed separately to prevent cross-contamination, with patient and healthy donor samples processed together. Using the immunoSEQ multiplex PCR, TCRB sequences were amplified from cDNA into 87-bp fragments spanning the CDR3 region. Amplicons were sequenced on the Illumina HiSeq platform. On the study's bioinformatics: PCR bias was corrected computationally using synthetic template baselines, and reads within Hamming distance 2 were collapsed, with unmergeable singletons discarded. Reads were aligned against IMGT so that V, D and J genes, CDR3 length and insertions or deletions at six rearrangement sites could be assigned. Within each subset, clonotype counts were normalized to sorted cell number, and only after that were true diversity and Gini coefficients computed with the tcR R package. Repertoire sharing was quantified using the overlap coefficient calculated on TCRB nucleotide sequences. Out-of-frame TCRB sequences from naive cells were analyzed as a proxy for the pre-selection repertoire. TCRdb carries this immuneACCESS record with in-frame sequences only. Its versions omit some clonotypes, under half of them owing to an unresolved V gene in the studies checked, with the rest unexplained. The V and J calls and the clone size are those of that table, but D and trimming were determined from the DNA. This sample gives fewer than 500,000 clones in total; approximately 15% of them show up just once. The biggest ten clones account for roughly 0.035% of the sample.

The TCR sequence derives from a man younger than 40 in good health. The chain links TRBV5-4 with TRBJ2-5; a tentative D call is TRBD2 (7 bases match). Sequences were obtained from naive CD4+ T cells from blood. This sample's cell subset or site label indicates: true naive CD4+ T cells. The DNA reads as follows: TGTGCCAGCAGCTTGGATGGCGGGGGCGGTGAGACCCAGTACTTC. It translates to CASSLDGGGGETQYF.